The 18 T cell receptor beta chains given below trace back to one sample, sequenced in a study of T cells after yellow fever vaccination. TCRdb reanalysed the 5' RACE reads using MiXCR and keeps one entry per CDR3 protein. The sample records hundreds of thousands of distinct CDR3 sequences, less than 25% being singletons. Sequences were derived from PBMCs, sampled roughly 20 days after the first yellow fever vaccination. The receptors derive from a young man who received the YFV17D yellow fever vaccine.

The chain carries TRBV4-3 and TRBJ1-6; D remains ambiguous. This CDR3 comprises 16 residues. The germline CDR1 and CDR2 sequences are LGHNA and YSLEER. The V and J ends lost 1 base and 5 bases respectively, with 12 bases between them. In nucleotides, the CDR3 is TGCGCCAGCAGCCAAGGGGTAGGACTTGATAATTCACCCCTCCACTTT. Amino acids: CASSQGVGLDNSPLHF.

V usage is TRBV7-2 and J usage is TRBJ1-5, with unresolved D. Between the trimmed V and J ends, which lost 2 bases and 6 bases, there was a span of 11 bases. The CDR3 has 14 amino acids. Looked up from germline, CDR1 is SGHTA and CDR2 is FQGNSA. CDR3 protein: CASSLQEFSQPQHF. CDR3 sequence (DNA): TGTGCCAGCAGCTTACAGGAATTTAGTCAGCCCCAGCATTTT.

This clonotype was counted a few times. This chain uses TRBV7-6 with TRBJ2-5; D unclear. The CDR3 runs to 15 residues. Looked up from germline, CDR1 is SGHVS and CDR2 is FNYEAQ. The V and J ends lost 0 bases and 5 bases respectively, with 13 bases between them. The CDR3 DNA reads TGTGCCAGCAGCTTAGCCCGGATGGACGGGGAGACCCAGTACTTC. Protein sequence: CASSLARMDGETQYF. The full variable domain, rest sourced from reference TRBV7-6 and TRBJ2-5, is GAGVSQSPRYKVTKRGQDVALRCDPISGHVSLYWYRQALGQGPEFLTYFNYEAQQDKSGLPNDRFSAERPEGSISTLTIQRTEQRDSAMYRCASSLARMDGETQYFGPGTRLLVL.

The chain couples TRBV10-3 to TRBJ1-1; D remains ambiguous. The CDR3 spans 14 residues. V lost 0 bases and J 11 bases, leaving 16 bases between the germline ends. Germline V gene sequence: CDR1 ENHRY, CDR2 SYGVKD. CDR3 sequence reads: CAISESLFRDGAFF. CDR3 nucleotides: TGTGCCATCAGTGAGTCGCTCTTTAGAGATGGGGCTTTCTTT.

The CDR3 DNA sequence: TGTGCCAGCAGACTAAGTGGAGGGACGAGAGAGCAGTACTTC. Amino acids: CASRLSGGTREQYF. The chain joins TRBV12-3 or TRBV12-4 to TRBJ2-7; TRBD2 might be the D (6 bases). Trimming pared 6 bases from V and 7 bases from J, leaving 19 bases between. CDR3 length equals 14 residues.

The V gene is TRBV9, the J gene TRBJ2-3; 7 positions match TRBD2. Germline trimming cut 4 bases from V and 1 base from J; bases unmatched to any gene: 6. This CDR3 comprises 15 residues. Germline CDR1 is SGDLS and CDR2 is YYNGEE. This CDR3 reads CASSRGDVGTDTQYF. In nucleotides, the CDR3 is TGTGCCAGCAGCCGGGGGGATGTCGGCACAGATACGCAGTATTTT.

Only a few counts were recorded for this clonotype. This rearrangement joins TRBV7-7 to TRBJ2-1; 8 nucleotides agree with TRBD1. This CDR3 is 13 amino acids long. Germline assignment: CDR1 SSHAT and CDR2 FNYEAQ (reference sequence). Trimming took 5 bases from V and 10 from J; bases not matched to a gene: 7. CDR3 nucleotide sequence: TGTGCCAGCAGCCAGGACAGGGATAGAGAGCAGTTCTTC. Translating gives CASSQDRDREQFF.

This clonotype was counted ten times or more. Compared with germline, one end of the junction differs, possibly owing to a read error. The chain's CDR3 is CASSLTGANYGYTF. CDR3 nucleotides: TGCGCCAGCAGCTTGACAGGAGCTAACTATGGCTACACCTTC. The J gene is TRBJ1-2, the V gene TRBV12-3 or TRBV12-4, with D tentatively TRBD1 (6 bases). The length of the CDR3 is 14 residues.

This chain joins TRBV5-1 and TRBJ2-1; TRBD2 aligns across 10 bases. CDR3 size: 19 residues. V lost 4 bases, J lost 0 bases, and 13 bases stayed unmatched. From germline, CDR1 is SGHRS and CDR2 YFSETQ. The CDR3 DNA sequence: TGCGCCAGCAGCCCCGGGACTAGCGTGGTCTTGGGCTCCTACAATGAGCAGTTCTTC. The encoded protein is CASSPGTSVVLGSYNEQFF.

V and J are TRBV5-6 and TRBJ2-3; 15 bases line up with TRBD2. In germline, CDR1 is SGHDT, CDR2 YYEEEE. The CDR3 covers 17 residues. V was clipped by 4 bases and J by 1 base; unmatched bases: 4. The CDR3 bases are TGTGCCAGCAGCCGCAGGACTAGCGGGGGGGGCACAGATACGCAGTATTTT. Translated, it gives CASSRRTSGGGTDTQYF.

This chain links TRBV7-9 with TRBJ2-3, with D maybe TRBD2 (5 bases). The V end lost 4 bases, the J end lost 0 bases, and 11 bases lay between the germline ends. Per the germline V gene, CDR1 is SEHNR and CDR2 is FQNEAQ (reference sequence). The CDR3 runs 15 residues. The CDR3 reads CASSSGVGSTDTQYF. The DNA of the CDR3 is TGTGCCAGCAGCTCCGGGGTAGGGAGCACAGATACGCAGTATTTT.

By share, this clonotype ranks as medium-sized (0.01 to 0.1%). The chain combines TRBV6-2 or TRBV6-3 with TRBJ1-6, with D maybe TRBD1 (5 bases). Germline V gene data show CDR1 as MNHEY and CDR2 as SVGEGT. The CDR3 has 14 residues. With 0 bases removed from V and 9 bases from J, the gap between germline ends came to 9 bases. The CDR3 region is CASSYSGGTSPLHF. CDR3 nucleotide sequence: TGTGCCAGCAGTTACTCGGGGGGGACTTCACCCCTCCACTTT.

J is TRBJ1-2 and V is TRBV18; 11 nucleotides agree with TRBD1. Germline V gene data show CDR1 as KGHSH and CDR2 as LQKENI. The CDR3 is made up of 15 amino acids. V gave up 3 bases and J gave up 4 bases; unmatched junction bases: 4. CDR3 nucleotide sequence: TGTGCCAGCTCACCCCAAGGGACAGGGGGCTATGGCTACACCTTC. It is translated as CASSPQGTGGYGYTF.

CDR3 coding DNA: TGCAGCGTTGATTCGGAGGGGGCGCGAAACATTCAGTACTTC. This codes for CSVDSEGARNIQYF. This sequence joins TRBV29-1 and TRBJ2-4; tentative D call: TRBD1 (7 bases). This CDR3 is 14 amino acids long. Trimming stripped 3 bases from V and 6 bases from J, with 15 bases between. Germline CDR1 and CDR2: SQVTM and ANQGSEA.

The rearrangement joins TRBV19 to TRBJ2-5; D is possibly TRBD1 (5 bases). Per germline, CDR1 LNHDA and CDR2 SQIVND (reference sequence). This CDR3 is built from 14 residues. V shed 2 bases and J shed 2 bases, with 9 bases lying between them. This CDR3 reads CASSIQGTQETQYF. Written as DNA, the CDR3 is TGTGCCAGTAGTATACAGGGCACTCAAGAGACCCAGTACTTC.

This clonotype was recorded a few times. The chain carries TRBV5-1 and TRBJ1-4; weak D call: TRBD1 (5 bases). Germline V gene lookup returns CDR1 SGHRS and CDR2 YFSETQ. Trimming pared 0 bases from V and 4 bases from J, leaving 16 bases between. The CDR3 is 17 amino acids. The CDR3 nucleotides are TGCGCCAGCAGCTTGGGATTAAGGGCAGGACATAATGAAAAACTGTTTTTT. This translates into CASSLGLRAGHNEKLFF.

This chain uses TRBV25-1 with TRBJ1-2; a possible D gene is TRBD1 (5 bases). The V gene lost 3 bases and the J gene lost 4 bases, with 21 bases spanning the gap. Germline values: CDR1 MGHDK, CDR2 SYGVNS. The CDR3 loop spans 17 amino acids. In DNA, the CDR3 is TGTGCCAGCAGTGAGCCGGGGGAGAGGGGACTCGTCTATGGCTACACCTTC. It encodes CASSEPGERGLVYGYTF.

This clonotype was seen repeatedly, ten times or more. This chain links TRBV21-1 with TRBJ2-1; TRBD2 is taken as the D call from the table, unchecked against the DNA. TRBV21-1 is a pseudogene segment. This CDR3 has 15 amino acids. The CDR3 is CASSIPSGGLNEQFF. In DNA, the CDR3 is TGTGCCAGCAGCATTCCTAGCGGGGGGCTCAATGAGCAGTTCTTC.